The rows below give T cell receptor beta chains drawn from one sample of a study of cytomegalovirus exposure and HLA in healthy donors. TCRdb keeps only in-frame clones here, not all; method: immunoSEQ multiplex PCR. The sample shows approximately 150,000 clones, more than 60% of them seen only once. What was sequenced was PBMCs. The receptors were sampled from a woman in her forties in good health and CMV-seropositive. CDR3s include the opening cysteine and the closing phenylalanine or tryptophan. A D gene is named only where the DNA matches it firmly. Expanded clones are given a class, and other clones once, few, many or no size at all.

CASPSDRSSLFYEQYF | TGCGCCAGCCCCTCGGACAGGTCTTCCCTCTTTTACGAGCAGTACTTC | TRBD1 | TRBJ2-7 | NA | TRBV23-1
CASSVDPLDREAFF | TGTGCCAGCAGCGTAGACCCTCTAGACAGGGAAGCTTTCTTT | NA | TRBJ1-1 | NA | TRBV9
CASTPGGIYGYTF | TGTGCCAGCACCCCAGGGGGCATCTATGGCTACACCTTC | NA | TRBJ1-2 | once | TRBV21-1
CASSQDTDSANAQETQYF | TGCGCCAGCAGCCAAGATACGGACTCGGCGAATGCGCAAGAGACCCAGTACTTC | NA | TRBJ2-5 | NA | TRBV4-1
CASSPYMRTSGGETQYF | TGCGCCAGCAGCCCATATATGAGGACTAGCGGGGGTGAGACCCAGTACTTC | TRBD2 | TRBJ2-5 | NA | TRBV7-2
CASSLNRVSTDTQYF | TGCGCCAGCAGCTTAAACAGGGTTAGCACAGATACGCAGTATTTT | NA | TRBJ2-3 | NA | TRBV5-1
CASLPGQGAEAFF | TGTGCCAGCCTCCCGGGACAGGGGGCTGAAGCTTTCTTT | TRBD1 | TRBJ1-1 | NA | TRBV6-5
CASSPVRGNSPLHF | TGTGCCAGCAGCCCCGTACGGGGGAATTCACCCCTCCACTTT | NA | TRBJ1-6 | NA | TRBV7-9
CASSLETGSRKTDTQYF | TGTGCCAGCAGCTTAGAGACAGGGAGTCGTAAGACAGATACGCAGTATTTT | TRBD1 | TRBJ2-3 | once | TRBV7-8
CASSRDYTSWTSFF | TGTGCCAGCAGCCGCGACTACACTTCGTGGACTTCTTTCTTT | NA | TRBJ1-1 | once | TRBV11-2
CASSRAGGQGDTQYF | TGCGCCAGCAGCCGAGCGGGGGGGCAGGGAGATACGCAGTATTTT | TRBD2 | TRBJ2-3 | NA | TRBV5-1
CASSYLAGGPRSAGANVLTF | TGTGCCAGCTCCTATCTAGCGGGGGGGCCGAGGAGCGCTGGGGCCAACGTCCTGACTTTC | TRBD2 | TRBJ2-6 | NA | TRBV18
CASRGQQNTEAFF | TGTGCCAGCAGAGGACAACAGAACACTGAAGCTTTCTTT | NA | TRBJ1-1 | NA | TRBV25-1